This entry concerns a single TCR beta chain. The antigen it recognizes is unknown. Qualities for individual bases were not recorded, and no much larger clone is one base off. The data are from a study of chemoradiotherapy in HPV16-positive cancers (dated by TCRdb to 2022 to 2024). In terms of the full investigation: Functional T-cell assays on cells from a couple of HPV16-positive patients defined candidate HPV-specific T-cell clones and common TCR motifs. The study set out to ask whether T-cell immunity against the HPV oncoproteins E6 and E7 changes over the course of chemoradiotherapy and whether that immunity affects survival. The candidate HPV-specific TCRs and motifs were subsequently tracked in TCR repertoires obtained from approximately 86 patients with HPV-related cancers.

Summary of the overall study and its limitations: The functional definition of HPV-specific T cells came from only a couple of HPV16-positive patients, and the survival association was reported for HPV16-positive patients. Expansion of candidate HPV-specific clones and E7-related TCR motifs was observed in the tumor microenvironment during treatment, whereas no such expansion was observed for non-HPV-specific T cells. Improved recurrence-free survival in HPV16-positive patients was associated with expansion of HPV-responsive T cells during chemoradiotherapy.

Deletion took 5 bases off V and 0 bases off J, with a span of 8 bases between the germline ends. Sequences LNHDA (CDR1) and SQIVND (CDR2) are obtained from the germline V gene (reference sequence). The CDR3 numbers 14 residues from cysteine through phenylalanine. The entry retains the CDR3 DNA only, 42 bases that are in frame from base 1. The library relied on the immunoSEQ multiplex PCR assay. The source is immuneACCESS, and TCRdb retained only in-frame sequences with V and J called. Part of the clones is not carried over; for the studies checked, unresolved V genes explain less than half of this, and the remainder is unexplained. The sample table shows roughly 20,000 clones, and 75% to 90% are seen once. The ten largest clones take up approximately 3.5% of the sample. Repertoires were sampled repeatedly over the course of chemoradiotherapy, so clonal expansion could be followed in the tumor microenvironment.

The sequence came from a human donor with HPV-associated anogenital cancer. The specimen comprised blood, sampled from a patient who underwent chemoradiotherapy. The chain uses TRBV19 and TRBJ1-5; there is no confident call for the D gene. In nucleotides, the sequence is TGTGCCAGTAGTCCTTATTATAGCAATCAGCCCCAGCATTTT. Translated, it gives CASSPYYSNQPQHF.